These 31 T cell receptor beta chains share one sample of origin, sequenced in a study of identical twins. Via MiXCR, TCRdb re-called the 5' RACE reads, giving one row per CDR3 protein. The sample contains about 720,000 distinct CDR3 sequences, about 9.4% of which appear only once. The sample also formed part of further work on yellow fever vaccine responses in identical twins.

The material sequenced was PBMCs. The receptor set was obtained from a woman aged 18 to 35 in good health.

This clonotype was counted a few times. The genes are TRBV13 and TRBJ2-7, with 10 bases fitting TRBD1. The V segment lost 6 bases and the J segment 3 bases; nucleotides outside the gene matches: 5. The CDR3 length is 14 residues. Germline CDR1 and CDR2: PRHDT and FYEKMQ (reference sequence). This chain's CDR3 is CASRGRDRGYEQYF. CDR3 nucleotide sequence: TGTGCCAGCAGGGGCCGGGACAGGGGCTACGAGCAGTACTTC.

This CDR3 is CASRTGLDRYEQYF. CDR3 nucleotide sequence: TGTGCCAGCCGGACCGGACTAGACAGATACGAGCAGTACTTC. The rearrangement uses TRBV27 and TRBJ2-7; TRBD2 matches 7 bases. There are 14 residues in the CDR3. V was clipped by 8 bases and J by 4 bases; unmatched bases: 11. CDR1 and CDR2 (germline): MNHEY, SMNVEV (reference sequence).

The sample holds a few counts of this clonotype. V is TRBV29-1 and J is TRBJ2-2, with D perhaps matching TRBD1 (6 bases). V was trimmed by 5 bases and J by 0 bases, leaving 10 bases between them. This CDR3 contains 14 residues. CDR1 and CDR2 (germline): SQVTM, ANQGSEA. The CDR3 coding sequence is TGCAGCGTTCAAGGGGGAGCGAACACCGGGGAGCTGTTTTTT. This encodes CSVQGGANTGELFF.

The gene calls are TRBV20-1 and TRBJ2-3; 11 nucleotides align to TRBD2. The J segment lost 9 bases and the V segment lost 3 bases, leaving 11 bases of the junction unmatched. The CDR3 has 15 amino acids. Per the germline V gene, CDR1 is DFQATT and CDR2 is SNEGSKA (reference sequence). The CDR3 sequence is CSASWLAGGGRTQYF. The DNA for the CDR3 is TGCAGTGCTAGCTGGTTAGCGGGAGGGGGTCGGACGCAGTATTTT.

This clonotype was picked up a small number of times. This chain joins TRBV7-8 and TRBJ1-2; D possibly corresponds to TRBD1 (6 bases). CDR1 and CDR2 (germline): SGHVS, FQNEAQ. The V and J ends lost 2 bases and 4 bases respectively, with 11 bases between them. CDR3 length: 14 residues. The CDR3 DNA reads TGTGCCAGCAGCTTATCCGACAGGCGCTATGGCTACACCTTC. Protein product: CASSLSDRRYGYTF.

The chain combines TRBV7-2 with TRBJ2-3, with no clear D. The CDR3 sequence is 15 residues long. The V end was cut by 0 bases, the J end by 1 base, with 8 bases between. The germline V gene encodes CDR1 SGHTA and CDR2 FQGNSA. The CDR3 reads CASSLAIRGTDTQYF. The CDR3 DNA sequence: TGTGCCAGCAGCTTAGCCATTCGTGGCACAGATACGCAGTATTTT.

The DNA for the CDR3 is TGTGCCAGCAGCGTAGAGATGGGTAGCACAGATACGCAGTATTTT. It is translated as CASSVEMGSTDTQYF. This sequence joins TRBV9 and TRBJ2-3; D unresolved. V dropped 0 bases and J dropped 0 bases, with 8 bases sitting between them. From germline, CDR1 is SGDLS and CDR2 YYNGEE. The CDR3 is 15 amino acids.

CDR3 sequence: CAWSPGTGRETQYF. CDR3 in DNA: TGTGCCTGGAGTCCCGGGACAGGGAGGGAGACCCAGTACTTC. The chain links TRBV30 to TRBJ2-5; 9 nucleotides line up with TRBD1. CDR1 is GTSNPN and CDR2 is SVGIG in the germline V gene (reference sequence). The junction had 6 bases not matched to a gene; V was cut back by 2 bases and J by 5 bases. The CDR3 contains 14 residues.

This clonotype was seen more than once but under ten times. The V gene is TRBV28, the J gene TRBJ2-3; TRBD1 aligns across 7 bases. Germline CDR1 and CDR2: MDHEN and SYDVKM. J lost 4 bases, V lost 1 base, and 8 bases had no gene match. CDR3 length: 16 amino acids. DNA of the CDR3: TGTGCCAGCAGTTTATCCCGACAGGGATGGGCAGATACGCAGTATTTT. Protein sequence: CASSLSRQGWADTQYF.

Here the CDR3 reads CASNAGHRGLTGNTIYF. In DNA form, the CDR3 reads TGTGCCAGCAACGCAGGGCACCGGGGTTTAACTGGAAACACCATATATTTT. The rearrangement uses TRBV6-1 and TRBJ1-3, with D maybe TRBD1 (5 bases). The CDR3 is made up of 17 amino acids. V was cut by 7 bases and J by 2 bases, with 21 bases left in between. Germline V lookup: CDR1 MNHNS, CDR2 SASEGT.

This chain joins TRBV14 and TRBJ2-7; weak D call: TRBD1 (6 bases). Trimming took off 1 base at V and 1 base at J, with 20 bases between the two ends. CDR3 length: 18 amino acids. Germline assignment: CDR1 SGHDN and CDR2 FVKESK. Written as DNA, the CDR3 is TGTGCCAGCAGCCAAGGGTTGGTACAGGGCCTCGAATCCTACGAGCAGTACTTC. This translates into CASSQGLVQGLESYEQYF.

Comment on this clonotype: One junction end disagrees with the germline gene, perhaps due to a read error. The genes are TRBV29-1 and TRBJ2-3, with 9 bases matching TRBD2. The V gene's germline CDR1 is SQVTM and CDR2 ANQGSEA. The CDR3 is 14 amino acids. CDR3 in amino acids: CSAELAGGPDTQYF. The CDR3 nucleotides are TGCAGCGCTGAACTCGCGGGAGGGCCTGATACGCAGTATTTT.

This clonotype showed up just a few times. This chain joins TRBV27 and TRBJ1-5; TRBD1 agrees at 7 bases. The CDR3 has 15 amino acids. In germline, CDR1 is MNHEY, CDR2 SMNVEV (reference sequence). V was clipped by 5 bases and J by 6 bases; unmatched bases: 10. CDR3 region: CASSPRQGSVQPQHF. The CDR3 region has the DNA TGTGCCAGCAGTCCCCGACAGGGTTCAGTTCAGCCCCAGCATTTT.

This clonotype was picked up a small number of times. The rearrangement uses TRBV7-6 and TRBJ2-3; 14 bases line up with TRBD2. Per germline, CDR1 SGHVS and CDR2 FNYEAQ. The CDR3 is 21 amino acids. The trim removed 0 bases at V and 0 bases at J, leaving 11 bases unmatched. CDR3 region: CASSLASLGTSGSFSTDTQYF. CDR3 DNA: TGTGCCAGCAGCTTAGCCAGTTTGGGGACTAGCGGGAGCTTTAGCACAGATACGCAGTATTTT.

There are many counts of this clonotype. This rearrangement joins TRBV12-3 or TRBV12-4 to TRBJ2-7; D perhaps matches TRBD1 (5 bases). This CDR3 region has 12 residues. Trimming took off 2 bases at V and 5 bases at J, with 7 bases between the two ends. CDR3 in DNA: TGTGCCAGCAGTTTATCAGGGAACGAGCAGTACTTC. It codes for CASSLSGNEQYF.

J is TRBJ2-7 and V is TRBV27, with 11 bases fitting TRBD2. Germline-derived CDR1 and CDR2 are MNHEY and SMNVEV (reference sequence). The CDR3 loop spans 16 amino acids. V lost 2 bases, J lost 2 bases, and 5 bases stayed unmatched. The CDR3 spells CASSLTTSGGTYEQYF. As DNA, the CDR3 is TGTGCCAGCAGTTTAACTACTAGCGGGGGCACCTACGAGCAGTACTTC.

This clonotype was counted a few times. This chain uses TRBV7-2 with TRBJ2-5; D may be TRBD1 (6 bases). Per germline, CDR1 SGHTA and CDR2 FQGNSA. V dropped 2 bases and J dropped 3 bases, with 13 bases sitting between them. The CDR3 is 15 residues long. CDR3 amino acids: CASSLPRTVKETQYF. Written as DNA, the CDR3 is TGTGCCAGCAGCTTACCCCGGACAGTTAAAGAGACCCAGTACTTC.

This clonotype was observed many times. The CDR3 region has the DNA TGTGCCAGCAGAACGGACAGGGAGAGCGAGCAGTTCTTC. Translated, it gives CASRTDRESEQFF. V usage is TRBV12-3 or TRBV12-4 and J usage is TRBJ2-1; 8 nucleotides line up with TRBD1. V trimming: 6 bases; J trimming: 10 bases; junction bases outside the gene matches: 8. This CDR3 contains 13 residues.

This chain uses TRBV12-5 with TRBJ1-1; D not resolved. Germline V gene lookup returns CDR1 LGHNT and CDR2 FRNRAP. The length of the CDR3 is 14 residues. The ends were cut back, 3 bases at V and 1 base at J, with 9 bases in the middle. In DNA, the CDR3 is TGTGCTAGTGGTTTTGGAAATACGAACACTGAAGCTTTCTTT. Amino acid sequence: CASGFGNTNTEAFF.

This clonotype was observed a few times. The chain uses TRBV29-1 and TRBJ2-6; D could derive from TRBD1 or TRBD2 (5 bases each). CDR3 size: 13 residues. Germline loops: CDR1 SQVTM, CDR2 ANQGSEA. V was shortened by 6 bases and J by 4 bases, with 10 bases between the two germline ends. CDR3 amino acids: CSVGPTGANVLTF. The DNA for the CDR3 is TGCAGCGTGGGACCCACGGGGGCCAACGTCCTGACTTTC.

The genes are TRBV7-8 and TRBJ2-7; TRBD2 matches at 14 bases. The CDR3 extends over 14 amino acids. Germline CDR1 is SGHVS and CDR2 is FQNEAQ. Trimming cost V 6 bases and J 5 bases; bases outside gene matches: 3. The CDR3 reads CASSTGLAGDEQYF. CDR3 coding DNA: TGTGCCAGCAGTACGGGACTAGCGGGAGACGAGCAGTACTTC. The complete variable domain, with remaining parts taken from reference TRBV7-8 and TRBJ2-7, reads GAGVSQSPRYKVAKRGQDVALRCDPISGHVSLFWYQQALGQGPEFLTYFQNEAQLDKSGLPSDRFFAERPEGSVSTLKIQRTQQEDSAVYLCASSTGLAGDEQYFGPGTRLTVT.

This clonotype was counted at least ten times. This chain uses TRBV25-1 with TRBJ2-7; D assignment may be TRBD1 or TRBD2 (6 bases each). The CDR3 contains 13 residues. CDR1 is MGHDK and CDR2 is SYGVNS in the germline V gene. The ends were cut back, 5 bases at V and 6 bases at J, with 14 bases in the middle. CDR3 region: CASSLGGGTEQYF. The DNA for the CDR3 is TGTGCCAGCAGTCTAGGGGGAGGTACCGAGCAGTACTTC.

V usage is TRBV14 and J usage is TRBJ2-7; D perhaps matches TRBD1 (6 bases). Between the trimmed V and J ends, which lost 1 base and 2 bases, there was a span of 12 bases. Germline V gene sequence: CDR1 SGHDN, CDR2 FVKESK. The CDR3 has 15 residues. CDR3 bases: TGTGCCAGCAGCCAAGGGCAGGGGTACCCCTACGAGCAGTACTTC. Protein: CASSQGQGYPYEQYF.

This clonotype was counted ten times or more. The chain uses TRBV4-2 and TRBJ2-3, with D tentatively TRBD1 or TRBD2 (5 bases each). The CDR3 has 15 residues. Per the germline V gene, CDR1 is LGHNA and CDR2 is YNFKEQ. Trimming cost V 1 base and J 7 bases, with 15 bases left between them. The CDR3: CASSQGDPTGYTQYF. The CDR3 DNA follows: TGTGCCAGCAGCCAAGGGGACCCCACCGGCTATACGCAGTATTTT.

This clonotype occurred many times. The chain joins TRBV12-3 or TRBV12-4 to TRBJ2-2, with D uncertain. The CDR3 runs to 16 residues. Trimming pared 6 bases from V and 5 bases from J, leaving 19 bases between. CDR3 region: CASSPGRPRGTGELFF. The CDR3 coding sequence is TGTGCCAGCAGCCCGGGTCGCCCCCGAGGAACCGGGGAGCTGTTTTTT.

The table lists this clonotype with a few counts. The chain carries TRBV10-3 and TRBJ2-7; 12 bases line up with TRBD2. This CDR3 is 13 amino acids long. CDR1 is ENHRY, CDR2 SYGVKD, per germline. Trimming cost V 9 bases and J 5 bases; bases outside gene matches: 5. As DNA, the CDR3 is TGTGCCATTATGACTAGCGGGGGACACGAGCAGTACTTC. The encoded protein is CAIMTSGGHEQYF.

There are a few counts of this clonotype. The chain uses TRBV7-3 and TRBJ1-6; D is possibly TRBD1 (6 bases). CDR3 length equals 15 residues. Germline CDR1 and CDR2: SGHTA and FQGTGA. With 5 bases removed from V and 7 bases from J, the gap between germline ends came to 15 bases. CDR3 region: CASSETGDRNSPLHF. In DNA form, the CDR3 reads TGTGCCAGCAGCGAGACAGGTGACCGAAATTCACCCCTCCACTTT. The full variable domain, completed using reference TRBV7-3 and TRBJ1-6, is GAGVSQTPSNKVTEKGKYVELRCDPISGHTALYWYRQSLGQGPEFLIYFQGTGAADDSGLPNDRFFAVRPEGSVSTLKIQRTERGDSAVYLCASSETGDRNSPLHFGNGTRLTVT.

The CDR3 DNA is TGTGCCACCAGCAGAGATCCCGGGCTAGCGGGGCAAGATACGCAGTATTTT. Residues: CATSRDPGLAGQDTQYF. The rearrangement joins TRBV15 to TRBJ2-3; 9 positions agree with TRBD2. Germline V gene sequence: CDR1 LNHNV, CDR2 YYDKDF (reference sequence). The CDR3 covers 17 residues. J was trimmed by 5 bases and V by 0 bases; bases with no gene match: 9. Full variable domain (remainder filled in from reference TRBV15 and TRBJ2-3): DAMVIQNPRYQVTQFGKPVTLSCSQTLNHNVMYWYQQKSSQAPKLLFHYYDKDFNNEADTPDNFQSRRPNTSFCFLDIRSPGLGDTAMYLCATSRDPGLAGQDTQYFGPGTRLTVL.

This clonotype appeared a few times. Germline and junction disagree at one end, which may indicate a read error. This chain links TRBV5-6 with TRBJ2-4, with TRBD1 identical over 11 bases. This CDR3 is built from 16 residues. Germline lookup yields CDR1 SGHDT and CDR2 YYEEEE. The CDR3 sequence: CASSLGWTGGENIQYF. Written as DNA, the CDR3 is TGTGCCAGCAGCTTGGGTTGGACAGGGGGCGAAAATATTCAGTACTTC.

The chain uses TRBV12-2 and TRBJ2-4; the tabulated D call, TRBD2, remains unverified against the DNA. TRBV12-2 is a known pseudogene. This CDR3 has 14 residues. CDR3 residues: CASRLTCQGLAMYF. In DNA, the CDR3 is TGTGCAAGTCGCTTAACTTGCCAGGGCCTAGCAATGTACTTC.

The CDR3 spells CASSLVVEPGELFF. DNA for the CDR3: TGTGCCAGCAGCTTAGTTGTCGAGCCCGGGGAGCTGTTTTTT. V is TRBV7-9 and J is TRBJ2-2; D is ambiguous. V was clipped by 1 base and J by 6 bases, with 9 bases between them. CDR1 SEHNR and CDR2 FQNEAQ come from the germline V gene (reference sequence). The CDR3 extends over 14 amino acids.